The 28 T cell receptor beta chains given below trace back to one sample, sequenced in a study of blood T cell repertoires in COVID-19. The protocol was immunoSEQ multiplex PCR, while the TCRdb copy is restricted to in-frame clones and leaves out a portion. Of over 140,000 clones listed, 80% to 85% are singletons. The sequencing input was peripheral blood. The source of these receptors is a woman in her fifties or sixties with acute or convalescent COVID-19.

The gene calls are TRBV30 and TRBJ2-7, with 10 bases aligning to TRBD1. This CDR3 region has 14 residues. CDR1 and CDR2 (germline): GTSNPN, SVGIG (reference sequence). Trimming at V came to 8 bases and at J to 7 bases, leaving 14 bases not matched to a gene. This chain's CDR3 is CAADPGQGIGEQYF. The CDR3 coding sequence is TGTGCCGCCGACCCGGGACAGGGGATTGGGGAGCAGTACTTC.

DNA for the CDR3: TGCGCCAGCAGTGTGTCGAGCTCTGGAAACACCATATATTTT. Translating it yields CASSVSSSGNTIYF. This chain connects TRBV10-2 to TRBJ1-3; D ambiguous. Trimming shortened V by 4 bases and J by 0 bases, and 7 bases separated the two germline ends. CDR3 length: 14 amino acids. Germline assignment: CDR1 WSHSY and CDR2 SAAADI.

The V gene is TRBV27, the J gene TRBJ1-5; the match to TRBD1 covers 7 bases. The V gene end was trimmed by 5 bases and the J gene end by 7 bases; junction bases not matched to a gene: 2. Germline assignment: CDR1 MNHEY and CDR2 SMNVEV (reference sequence). The CDR3 sequence is 12 residues long. CDR3 residues: CASSQGGQPQHF. Written as DNA, the CDR3 is TGTGCCAGCAGTCAAGGGGGCCAGCCCCAGCATTTT.

This clone was observed once. J is TRBJ2-3 and V is TRBV24-1, with D uncertain. Germline V lookup: CDR1 KGHDR, CDR2 SFDVKD. This CDR3 is 16 amino acids long. Trimming shortened V by 1 base and J by 2 bases, and 12 bases separated the two germline ends. CDR3 nucleotide sequence: TGTGCCACCAGTGATTTTGGGCAGGTTGACACAGATACGCAGTATTTT. Residues: CATSDFGQVDTDTQYF.

The chain links TRBV6-6 to TRBJ2-1; the match to TRBD2 covers 14 bases. The CDR3 covers 20 residues. Germline V gene lookup returns CDR1 MNHNY and CDR2 SVGAGI (reference sequence). Trimming removed 5 bases from V and 2 bases from J; junction bases left unmatched: 14. The CDR3 coding sequence is TGTGCCAGCAGTCCCGAGACTAGCGGGAGGGCCTTGATAACCTACAATGAGCAGTTCTTC. Protein: CASSPETSGRALITYNEQFF.

The CDR3 protein is CASSDPGTEAYEQYF. CDR3 in DNA: TGTGCCAGCAGTGATCCGGGGACTGAGGCTTACGAGCAGTACTTC. The V call is TRBV6-1, the J call TRBJ2-7; D is possibly TRBD2 (6 bases). Germline V gene sequence: CDR1 MNHNS, CDR2 SASEGT. CDR3 length: 15 residues. V gave up 3 bases and J gave up 4 bases, with 16 bases separating them.

The V call is TRBV7-2, the J call TRBJ2-5; maybe TRBD1 (6 bases). The CDR3 covers 14 residues. Deletions cut 3 bases from V and 2 bases from J, with 10 bases between. Germline V gene lookup returns CDR1 SGHTA and CDR2 FQGNSA. The CDR3 DNA sequence: TGTGCCAGCAGCTTCCAAGGGGGACAAGAGACCCAGTACTTC. It specifies CASSFQGGQETQYF.

The genes are TRBV19 and TRBJ1-6; D perhaps matches TRBD1 (6 bases). Trimming removed 3 bases at V and 10 bases at J, with 13 bases between. The length of the CDR3 is 14 residues. The germline V gene has CDR1 LNHDA and CDR2 SQIVND (reference sequence). CDR3: CASSIERGRSPLHF. The CDR3 DNA is TGTGCCAGTAGTATTGAGAGGGGGAGATCACCCCTCCACTTT.

The chain links TRBV9 to TRBJ1-5; D possibly corresponds to TRBD1 (6 bases). The CDR3 extends over 13 amino acids. Germline V gives CDR1 SGDLS, CDR2 YYNGEE. Trimming took 6 bases from V and 5 from J, leaving 12 bases between them. Here the CDR3 DNA reads TGTGCCAGCATAGGGGACACGGATCAGCCCCAGCATTTT. As protein: CASIGDTDQPQHF.

The chain recombines TRBV2 with TRBJ2-1; D gene ambiguous. The germline V gene has CDR1 SNHLY and CDR2 FYNNEI. This CDR3 has 12 amino acids. V lost 1 base and J 5 bases, leaving 3 bases between the germline ends. CDR3 in amino acids: CASSEGDNEQFF. For the CDR3, the DNA is TGTGCCAGCAGTGAAGGCGACAATGAGCAGTTCTTC. The full variable domain, its missing parts supplied by reference TRBV2 and TRBJ2-1, is EPEVTQTPSHQVTQMGQEVILRCVPISNHLYFYWYRQILGQKVEFLVSFYNNEISEKSEIFDDQFSVERPDGSNFTLKIRSTKLEDSAMYFCASSEGDNEQFFGPGTRLTVL.

This sequence joins TRBV7-2 and TRBJ2-1; no clear D. CDR1 SGHTA and CDR2 FQGNSA come from the germline V gene. The CDR3 runs to 16 residues. V gave up 5 bases and J gave up 0 bases, with 14 bases separating them. CDR3 DNA sequence: TGTGCCAGCAGCCCCAAAACGGGTATCTCCTACAATGAGCAGTTCTTC. It translates to CASSPKTGISYNEQFF.

This sequence joins TRBV6-2 or TRBV6-3 and TRBJ1-6, with TRBD1 matching over 8 bases. Germline V gene lookup returns CDR1 MNHEY and CDR2 SVGEGT. V trimming: 5 bases; J trimming: 7 bases; junction bases outside the gene matches: 7. The CDR3 sequence is 15 residues long. The CDR3 loop is CASSGQGLGNSPLHF. The CDR3 DNA sequence: TGTGCCAGCAGTGGACAGGGTCTGGGCAATTCACCCCTCCACTTT.

This chain connects TRBV10-3 to TRBJ2-7; D gene uncertain. Germline-derived CDR1 and CDR2 are ENHRY and SYGVKD. This CDR3 is 11 amino acids long. V shed 4 bases and J shed 6 bases, with 7 bases lying between them. The CDR3 region is CAISARSEQYF. The CDR3 DNA reads TGTGCCATCAGTGCTCGGTCCGAGCAGTACTTC.

The count of this clone is one. The chain recombines TRBV7-6 with TRBJ2-5, with D perhaps TRBD2 (6 bases). This CDR3 spans 14 amino acids. V dropped 5 bases and J dropped 2 bases, with 12 bases sitting between them. The germline CDR1 and CDR2 sequences are SGHVS and FNYEAQ. The CDR3 DNA reads as TGTGCCAGCAGCCCCCCTGCGGGGCAAGAGACCCAGTACTTC. Amino acid sequence: CASSPPAGQETQYF.

This clone showed up just once. This sequence joins TRBV19 and TRBJ2-1, with D perhaps matching TRBD2 (5 bases). CDR1 and CDR2 from the germline V gene are LNHDA and SQIVND (reference sequence). CDR3 size: 13 residues. Trimming removed 6 bases at V and 5 bases at J, with 11 bases between. CDR3 loop: CASRGLGDNEQFF. The CDR3, as DNA: TGTGCCAGTAGAGGCCTCGGGGACAATGAGCAGTTCTTC.

The J gene is TRBJ2-1, the V gene TRBV6-5; D might be TRBD2 (5 bases). This CDR3 has 16 residues. V dropped 0 bases and J dropped 2 bases, with 11 bases sitting between them. Germline V gene sequence: CDR1 MNHEY, CDR2 SVGAGI. The CDR3: CASSYSASPPYNEQFF. CDR3 in DNA: TGTGCCAGCAGTTACTCGGCTAGCCCACCCTACAATGAGCAGTTCTTC.

This clone has just a few counts. The chain joins TRBV7-9 to TRBJ1-1; possibly TRBD1 for D (5 bases). Germline V gene lookup returns CDR1 SEHNR and CDR2 FQNEAQ (reference sequence). The CDR3 length is 12 residues. The V end was cut by 8 bases, the J end by 3 bases, with 10 bases between. CDR3 in amino acids: CASLGGDTEAFF. In nucleotides, the CDR3 is TGTGCCAGCTTGGGGGGGGACACTGAAGCTTTCTTT.

The V call is TRBV28, the J call TRBJ2-6, with a weak D call TRBD2 (5 bases). Per the germline V gene, CDR1 is MDHEN and CDR2 is SYDVKM. Trimming took 2 bases from V and 0 from J, leaving 14 bases between them. This CDR3 contains 18 residues. CDR3: CASSLEGVLNSGANVLTF. In DNA form, the CDR3 reads TGTGCCAGCAGTTTAGAGGGAGTCCTAAACTCTGGGGCCAACGTCCTGACTTTC.

By sample share, this clone is medium-sized. The rearrangement uses TRBV6-5 and TRBJ1-2; D remains unclear. Germline V gene lookup returns CDR1 MNHEY and CDR2 SVGAGI. This CDR3 region has 13 residues. V lost 2 bases, J lost 5 bases, and 9 bases lay in between. CDR3 nucleotide sequence: TGTGCCAGCAGTTACCAACAGAATTATGGCTACACCTTC. Translating gives CASSYQQNYGYTF.

CDR3 sequence: CASKGRGRMTNEKLFF. As DNA, the CDR3 is TGTGCCAGTAAAGGCAGGGGGAGGATGACTAATGAAAAACTGTTTTTT. This rearrangement joins TRBV19 to TRBJ1-4; 7 nucleotides align to TRBD1. Germline values: CDR1 LNHDA, CDR2 SQIVND (reference sequence). The CDR3 extends over 16 amino acids. V trimming: 7 bases; J trimming: 2 bases; junction bases outside the gene matches: 10.

This chain joins TRBV3-1 (or the pseudogene TRBV3-2) and TRBJ1-1; 10 bases align to TRBD1. Losses at the gene ends were 3 bases for V and 1 base for J; bases not matched to a gene: 2. This CDR3 has 15 amino acids. Germline V gene data show CDR1 as LGHDT and CDR2 as YNNKEL (reference sequence). The CDR3 here is CASSQGQGRNTEAFF. In DNA form, the CDR3 reads TGTGCCAGCAGCCAGGGACAGGGGCGGAACACTGAAGCTTTCTTT.

This chain joins TRBV28 and TRBJ2-5; 8 nucleotides line up with TRBD1. From germline, CDR1 is MDHEN and CDR2 SYDVKM. This CDR3 contains 15 residues. With 3 bases clipped from V and 2 bases from J, the junction kept 5 bases outside the gene matches. CDR3 in amino acids: CASSFPRDRQETQYF. The CDR3 DNA reads TGTGCCAGCAGTTTCCCCCGGGACAGGCAAGAGACCCAGTACTTC.

The chain is built from TRBV7-9 and TRBJ2-2; D might be TRBD1 (5 bases). Trimming removed 1 base from V and 3 bases from J, with 9 bases in between. The length of the CDR3 is 15 residues. Per the germline V gene, CDR1 is SEHNR and CDR2 is FQNEAQ (reference sequence). The CDR3 here is CASSLVGVDTGELFF. The DNA for the CDR3 is TGTGCCAGCAGCTTAGTAGGGGTTGACACCGGGGAGCTGTTTTTT.

This clone was found a few times. V and J are TRBV29-1 and TRBJ1-1, with D maybe TRBD1 (5 bases). V was clipped by 4 bases and J by 2 bases, with 17 bases between them. From germline, CDR1 is SQVTM and CDR2 ANQGSEA. The CDR3 spans 15 residues. CDR3 protein: CSVGGRRGENTEAFF. The CDR3 bases are TGCAGCGTTGGAGGAAGGAGGGGCGAAAACACTGAAGCTTTCTTT.

The rearrangement links TRBV28 to TRBJ2-7, with D perhaps matching TRBD1 (6 bases). In germline, CDR1 is MDHEN, CDR2 SYDVKM. The V gene lost 7 bases and the J gene lost 4 bases, with 23 bases spanning the gap. The CDR3 loop spans 16 amino acids. The CDR3 DNA is TGTGCCAGCACGACCACCAGGACAGACCCTCCTTACGAGCAGTACTTC. Translated: CASTTTRTDPPYEQYF.

This chain joins TRBV14 and TRBJ1-1; D unclear. The germline V and J ends were trimmed by 5 bases and 3 bases, with 13 bases remaining between them. CDR1 and CDR2 (germline): SGHDN, FVKESK. This CDR3 comprises 14 residues. CDR3 sequence (DNA): TGTGCCAGCAGCTTTCTCCCCGGGGACACTGAAGCTTTCTTT. It codes for CASSFLPGDTEAFF.

V is TRBV7-2 and J is TRBJ2-3; maybe TRBD1 (6 bases). This CDR3 is 15 amino acids long. The germline V gene has CDR1 SGHTA and CDR2 FQGNSA. V was shortened by 1 base and J by 8 bases, with 16 bases between the two germline ends. The CDR3 coding sequence is TGTGCCAGCAGCTTAGGTTCAGGGGCCCCAGCTACGCAGTATTTT. Residues: CASSLGSGAPATQYF. Complete variable domain (other parts from reference TRBV7-2 and TRBJ2-3): GAGVSQSPSNKVTEKGKDVELRCDPISGHTALYWYRQSLGQGLEFLIYFQGNSAPDKSGLPSDRFSAERTGGSVSTLTIQRTQQEDSAVYLCASSLGSGAPATQYFGPGTRLTVL.

The sample holds a few counts of this clone. The rearrangement joins TRBV5-4 to TRBJ1-2; D remains unclear. V shed 0 bases and J shed 7 bases, with 7 bases lying between them. This CDR3 has 12 amino acids. The V gene's germline CDR1 is SGHNT and CDR2 YYREEE (reference sequence). The CDR3 bases are TGTGCCAGCAGCTTGGTAGAGGGTGGCTACACCTTC. Protein sequence: CASSLVEGGYTF.